The rows below give T cell receptor beta chains drawn from one sample of a study of shared T cell receptors in the human thymus. Sequencing was performed with immunoSEQ multiplex PCR; in TCRdb, only in-frame clones are kept and a portion is missing. The sample yields under 450,000 clones, just under 95% seen once. The sequenced material came from thymocytes. These receptors were taken from a human donor. The CDR3 runs from the conserved cysteine through the conserved F or W. D genes are given only for firm matches. Size is omitted from some rows. Given values are once, few, many or a class for expanded clones.

j_call	cdr3_length	d_call	v_call	clone_size	cdr3_aa	cdr3_nt
TRBJ1-1	18	.	TRBV14	few	CASSQVRRIGLGDTEAFF	TGTGCCAGCAGCCAAGTTCGCCGTATTGGGCTGGGGGACACTGAAGCTTTCTTT
TRBJ1-2	14	.	TRBV5-1	.	CASSLGGLINGYTF	TGCGCCAGCAGCTTGGGAGGGTTAATTAATGGCTACACCTTC
TRBJ2-7	15	.	TRBV9	once	CASSVGILPGDEQYF	TGTGCCAGCAGCGTTGGTATCCTCCCGGGTGACGAGCAGTACTTC
TRBJ2-1	18	.	TRBV12-5	.	CASGLSPRQPPPYNEQFF	TGTGCTAGTGGTCTGTCGCCGCGACAGCCGCCCCCTTACAATGAGCAGTTCTTC
TRBJ2-7	16	TRBD2	TRBV7-2	.	CASSLESGRSLEEQYF	TGTGCCAGCAGCTTAGAAAGCGGGAGGTCACTTGAGGAGCAGTACTTC
TRBJ2-3	17	TRBD2	TRBV4-1	.	CASSQGGTSGTRDTQYF	TGCGCCAGCAGCCAAGGTGGGACTAGCGGGACCCGGGATACGCAGTATTTT
TRBJ2-7	16	TRBD1	TRBV5-6	.	CASSPTRDRGPYEQYF	TGTGCCAGCAGCCCCACCCGGGACAGGGGCCCCTACGAGCAGTACTTC
TRBJ1-4	14	.	TRBV7-9	.	CASSPGVSNEKLFF	TGTGCCAGCAGCCCAGGGGTATCTAATGAAAAACTGTTTTTT
TRBJ1-3	17	.	TRBV28	.	CASTGRPAPLVGNTIYF	TGTGCCAGCACGGGCCGCCCGGCCCCCTTAGTGGGAAACACCATATATTTT
TRBJ2-7	19	.	TRBV4-3	.	CASSQDGEASPLGNYEQYF	TGCGCCAGCAGCCAAGATGGGGAAGCTAGTCCCTTGGGCAACTACGAGCAGTACTTC
TRBJ2-3	13	.	TRBV14	.	CASSPSPTDTQYF	TGTGCCAGCAGCCCGAGTCCCACAGATACGCAGTATTTT
TRBJ1-5	16	.	TRBV19	once	CASSIVAGNSNQPQHF	TGTGCCAGTAGTATCGTAGCTGGGAATAGCAATCAGCCCCAGCATTTT
TRBJ2-1	14	TRBD1	TRBV11-1	.	CASIGTGHYNEQFF	TGTGCCAGCATCGGGACAGGACACTACAATGAGCAGTTCTTC
TRBJ2-4	17	.	TRBV15	.	CATSRDQVWGWANIQYF	TGTGCCACCAGCAGAGATCAGGTGTGGGGTTGGGCGAACATTCAGTACTTC
TRBJ1-2	15	.	TRBV29-1	.	CSVEAEAKLNYGYTF	TGCAGCGTTGAAGCAGAAGCTAAATTAAACTATGGCTACACCTTC
TRBJ2-7	18	TRBD2	TRBV5-4	.	CASSSQALGRANSYEQYF	TGTGCCAGCAGCTCCCAGGCCCTGGGGAGGGCCAATTCCTACGAGCAGTACTTC
TRBJ2-3	11	.	TRBV27	.	CASSSTDTQYF	TGTGCCAGCAGTTCAACAGATACGCAGTATTTT
TRBJ2-7	20	.	TRBV15	.	CATSRAPKRGINRRSYEQYF	TGTGCCACCAGCAGAGCCCCTAAAAGGGGGATTAATAGGAGGTCCTACGAGCAGTACTTC
TRBJ1-2	14	TRBD1	TRBV6-6	once	CASRRDRGVYGYTF	TGTGCCAGCAGGCGGGACAGGGGAGTCTATGGCTACACCTTC
TRBJ2-7	14	.	TRBV15	.	CATRVPQRPYEQYF	TGTGCCACCAGAGTTCCCCAGCGGCCGTACGAGCAGTACTTC